This record looks at one TCR beta chain sequence and its context. This clone was seen once. Its antigen is still unknown. Base-call qualities are not available, and no considerably larger clone is one nucleotide away. This record comes from a study of blood T cell repertoires in COVID-19 (dated by TCRdb to between 2020 and 2021). Context from the whole study: Samples from collaborators originated in the United States, Italy and Spain and spanned both the acute and convalescent phases of COVID-19. The prospective study material was composed of cDNA or gDNA derived from T cells, B-cell-depleted T cells, or PBMCs. Deeply sampled blood TCRbeta repertoires from subjects exposed to, actively infected with, or recovered from COVID-19 were included in the dataset. The repertoires were released in a freely available public database meant as a resource for research on the immune response to SARS-CoV-2. Samples were obtained from the ongoing ImmuneRACE study (first 160 participants) and from 1,200 or so subjects provided by 6 global collaborators. The sample metadata nearly always contained a de-identified subject ID, COVID-19 status, age in years and sex. HLA class I and class II types, where available, came from metadata supplied by the sample provider rather than from assay-based typing. Summary of the overall study and its limitations: How much clinical and demographic metadata was included differed by source and by participant, and the metadata was provided uncurated.

One collaborating source in Seattle enrolled patients while the patients were actively infected and followed the patients over time throughout the course of disease. The collaborating institutions used their own protocols to collect whole blood in K2EDTA tubes. For TCRbeta analysis, collaborators shipped samples in one of three forms: frozen whole blood, isolated PBMCs, or DNA extracted from either of those sample types. TCRbeta CDR3 regions were amplified from genomic DNA using the immunoSEQ Assay, a bias-controlled multiplex PCR. The paper's data handling went like this. Within the assay, amplification of reference gene primers was used to estimate how many nucleated cells each sample contained. Sequence reads were collapsed and filtered to measure the absolute abundance of every unique TCRbeta CDR3 rearrangement. Productive Simpson clonality was computed per sample as the square root of Simpson's diversity index over productive rearrangements. TCRdb holds this immuneACCESS table with in-frame rearrangements only. Some clones are missing; in checked studies, unresolved V genes explain under half, and the rest has no known cause. V, J and clone size reflect that table, while D and trimming were determined from the DNA. Counted in this sample were about 440,000 clones; 70% to 90% of them appeared once. The ten largest clones capture 10% to 15% of the sample.

From the cysteine through the phenylalanine, the CDR3 covers 12 amino acids. The DNA shown is the 36-base CDR3, in frame from base 1. Looking up the germline V gene (reference sequence) yields CDR1 SEHNR and CDR2 FQNEAQ. V loses 1 base of germline sequence and J loses 11 bases, and the interval between the two ends is 11 bases. The TCR was taken from a woman in her forties or fifties with COVID-19, enrolled during active disease. This chain joins TRBV7-9 to TRBJ1-1; the D gene is perhaps TRBD1, from 5 matching bases. Specimen: peripheral blood. The DNA reads as follows: TGTGCCAGCAGCTTAGGCCAGGGTGGCGCTTTCTTT. Translated, it gives CASSLGQGGAFF.